This T cell receptor beta chain was observed in a study of blood T cells in healthy people across ages. The sample holds a few counts of this clonotype. The antigen is undetermined. Regarding the study as a whole: When set beside aged donors, long-lived donors presented more naive CD4+ cells and higher diversity. Diversity estimates drawn from one million T cells were deemed underestimates.

At least 6.5 million PBMCs were isolated per sample. Together with a sample-barcoded 5' primer, a J-beta primer mix was included in a second PCR lasting roughly 7 to 11 cycles. Unique molecular identifiers of 12 random nucleotides labeled each cDNA. MiXCR was run by TCRdb on the 5' RACE reads, yielding one entry per CDR3 protein. The repertoire holds about 1.1 million distinct CDR3 sequences, with approximately 38% as singletons. Material for sequencing was blood. This sequence originates from a man between 18 and 29 years old in good health.

CDR3 coding DNA: TGTGCCAGCAGTTTCTATTCGACAGGGACAGATACGCAGTATTTT. Its protein product is CASSFYSTGTDTQYF. This chain links TRBV6-5 with TRBJ2-3, with 7 bases that match TRBD1. V was pared by 4 bases and J by 3 bases, with 7 bases of the junction left unmatched. There are 15 residues in the CDR3. Germline assignment: CDR1 MNHEY and CDR2 SVGAGI.